This TCR beta chain was found in a study of cytomegalovirus exposure and HLA in healthy donors (dated by TCRdb to the late 2010s). About the investigation overall: In an earlier analysis of roughly 500 of the donors, about 270 Gb of sequence data and just under 120 million unique TCR beta sequences from 180 million or so T cells were reported. Around 330 gigabases of sequencing data and around 80 million unique TCR sequences made up an early release that covered 500 to 700 HLA-typed donors. Of the 300 to 500 genotyped donors, over 80% were placed in the genetic ancestry cluster associated with self-reported Caucasian donors. The study was designed to test whether signatures of past pathogen exposure could be identified by cataloging public T cell receptors. The study profiled the T cell repertoires of more than 500 subjects by immunosequencing and related them to cytomegalovirus serostatus. A separate validation cohort of more than 100 different subjects was used in addition to the roughly 670-subject first cohort. The study combined high-throughput TCR immunosequencing, statistical association of individual TCRs with disease status, and machine learning to predict cytomegalovirus infection status. In a later analysis, previously published TCR beta repertoires from 550 to 700 donors were re-analyzed and high-resolution HLA genotyping was added so that TCR occurrence patterns could be studied. Rather than using new phenotypic data, the later analysis identified candidate immune exposures from TCR beta sequences and from how often those sequences occurred across donors. An earlier analysis of approximately 640 of the donors applied high-throughput TCR beta sequencing to assess whether each TCR beta V gene segment acted as functional or pseudogenic. Donor age, sex, ethnicity and CMV serostatus were compiled together with the repertoire data. A later genetic analysis took genome-wide SNP genotypes for about 65% of the 666 donors and used that subset as a discovery cohort. All discovery cohort repertoires had been generated on a single sequencing platform. HLA typing included class I and class II loci at four-digit resolution. The number of donors typed differed by locus, with roughly 629-640 for A, B, C, DRB1 and DQB1, 522 for DQA1, nearly 610 for DPA1, and around 460 for DPB1. About five DR-DQ haplotypes were treated as single units for association and clustering because of strong linkage in the cohort. Among around 400 genotyped donors of the cohort, an average of roughly 230,000 unique TCR beta nucleotide sequences was sequenced per donor, of which about 18% were non-productive.

General conclusions and limits of the study: Some IMGT-functional V segments, including TRBV6-2 and TRBV6-3, could not be told apart with the 87-base-pair reads, so those segments were excluded. The only immune exposure information available for the cohort was CMV serostatus. It was suggested by the authors that the approach could potentially be generalized to other disease states and immunological phenotypes. A later genetic analysis associated a missense DCLRE1C variant with V-gene and J-gene trimming of TCR beta chains, and an independent cohort replicated the association. Cytomegalovirus status was reported to be diagnosed by the classifier with high specificity and sensitivity in both the original and validation cohorts. According to a later analysis, parvovirus B19, influenza, CMV and Epstein-Barr virus appeared linked to several top co-occurrence clusters. Because counts were too low, seventeen rarely observed V segments, including chromosome 9 orphons, were left out of the earlier analysis of about 620 of the donors. Compared with equally common non-associated chains, HLA-associated TCR beta chains in a later analysis were more clonally expanded and had lower generation probabilities. According to a later genetic analysis, donors in an Asian-associated ancestry cluster had fewer N-insertions in productive TCRs than the approximately 670-donor mean. Because some donors lacked HLA typing at each locus, the association tests relied only on the typed subset. Roughly uniform sequencing depth across donors was assumed in presence/absence analyses, although this assumption may not hold. Across donors, most TCR sequences were observed very rarely, whereas some public TCRs were present in many individuals. In an earlier analysis of several hundred of the donors, most TCR beta V segments were observed in productive rearrangements about 90% or about 30% of the time, broadly matching IMGT annotations. Correlated functional status among segregating V segments might be attributable to linkage disequilibrium, but an unknown experimental factor could not be ruled out. In a later analysis, most CMV-associated TCR beta chains were found to appear HLA-restricted, with HLA associations seemingly driven largely by CMV exposure. At a false discovery rate of 0.05, a later analysis linked about 17,000 TCR beta sequences to specific HLA alleles. Assigning TCR associations to individual alleles was difficult when HLA alleles, especially DR and DQ, strongly co-occurred. A cluster of highly shared sequence variants was judged likely to represent a technical artifact of the sequencing pipeline. In vitro tests confirmed that a few of the cytomegalovirus-associated TCR beta chains recognize cytomegalovirus antigens. In this cohort, only TCR beta chains were sequenced, and detectable features were limited by the absence of alpha or paired-chain data. A further reported finding was that TCR beta sequences accurately predicted the HLA-A and HLA-B alleles for most subjects in the first cohort. In a later analysis, TCR association rates were found to vary across HLA loci, with the most associated TCRs seen for DRB1 alleles and the fewest for HLA-C alleles. In the study, about 150 TCR beta chains were listed as associated with cytomegalovirus.

The cohort was made up of hundreds of healthy bone marrow donors. Cohort members were all nominally healthy when sampled, although unrecorded immune exposures were likely present. The donor tested CMV seronegative, placing the donor among the 300 to 400 seronegative members of the cohort. Each donor provided a peripheral blood sample, and peripheral blood mononuclear cells were used for TCR beta sequencing. The Qiagen DNeasy Blood Extraction Kit was used to extract genomic DNA from the blood cell samples. Libraries were constructed by the immunoSEQ multiplex PCR assay. For the multiplex PCR, a mixture combining 60 forward primers for TCR Vbeta segments and 13 reverse primers for TCR Jbeta segments was used. The CDR3 region of rearranged TCR beta genes was amplified from genomic DNA by a multiplex PCR assay. Amplified TCR beta libraries were sequenced as 87-base-pair reads on the Illumina HiSeq System. The authors processed their data as follows. A later analysis tallied about 77 million unique TCR beta chains across the approximately 670 repertoires, and roughly 11 million of those chains were shared by two or more donors. Raw reads were error-corrected and collapsed into unique sequences by a nearest-neighbor algorithm in which closely related sequences were merged to remove PCR and sequencing errors. To assign V, D and J gene segments, CDR3 sequences were aligned to IMGT reference sequences. Each retained sequence needed at least a six-nucleotide match to both a V gene segment and a J gene segment. A rearrangement was called productive if the CDR3 had no stop codons and remained in frame with V and J, and every other rearrangement was called non-productive. Following IMGT convention, CDR3 was defined as the stretch from the second conserved V-encoded cysteine up to the conserved J-encoded phenylalanine. The earlier analysis of 450 to 750 of the donors excluded any sequence lacking an unambiguous match to a single V gene segment. In an earlier analysis of a few hundred of the donors, a V segment was called functional when productive rearrangements were above 56.7%, and segregating when the standard deviation between donors exceeded 5%. To diagnose cytomegalovirus status from the catalog of TCR beta chain sequences, a statistical classification framework was built. A later analysis assigned V and J genes by comparing TCR nucleotide sequences with IMGT/GENE-DB human TR gene sequences. The TCRdist pipeline was used in a later analysis to assign CDR3 sequences and most-parsimonious VDJ recombination scenarios. In a later analysis, each TCR beta chain was defined by its CDR3 amino acid sequence together with its V-gene family, and reads lacking a unique V-gene family were excluded. A later analysis removed 550 to 650 highly shared, low-generation-probability nucleotide sequences to deal with suspected cross-contamination and a sequencing artifact. A later analysis calculated a clonal expansion index for each public chain from normalized within-repertoire ranks of inferred template counts. In a later analysis, generation probabilities were computed using a VDJ recombination model fitted to out-of-frame rearrangements, and the results were checked against IGoR. A later analysis scored TCR-TCR, TCR-HLA and TCR-CMV co-occurrence with hypergeometric tests, applying a repertoire-size bias correction to TCR pairs. A later analysis estimated false discovery rates by permuting HLA or CMV assignments 20 times. In a later analysis, co-occurring TCRs were grouped with DBSCAN, and TCRdist sequence similarity was added when clustering was performed within HLA-allele-positive subsets. For co-occurrence clustering, repertoires with fewer than 30,000 or more than 120,000 public chains were excluded, along with a handful of repertoires with anomalous nucleotide sharing. Drawn from immuneACCESS, this table holds only the in-frame rearrangements with V and J called that TCRdb kept. Clones are partly lost; checked studies trace under half to an unresolved V gene and leave the rest unexplained. V, J and clone size were drawn from that table, and D and trimming were deduced from the DNA. A total of fewer than 200,000 clones appear in this sample, approximately 80% of them only once. The ten largest make up about 0.69% of the sample.

Worth noting for this clone: Its antigen specificity is not known. Per-nucleotide qualities are absent, and no much larger clonotype sits a single base away.

CDR1 MGHRA and CDR2 YSYEKL are derived from the germline V gene. Counted from cysteine to phenylalanine, this CDR3 has 16 amino acids. The sequence is cut down to CDR3 DNA, 48 bases in frame from base 1. V is pared back by 3 bases and J by 4 bases, with 18 bases lying between the germline termini. The sequence was obtained from a female donor in good health and CMV-seronegative. This chain joins TRBV4-1 to TRBJ1-2, with a weak D call of TRBD1 (6 bases match). Sequenced material: PBMCs. CDR3 sequence: CASSQAPGGAIYGYTF. In nucleotide form, the sequence is TGCGCCAGCAGCCAGGCCCCGGGGGGCGCAATCTATGGCTACACCTTC.